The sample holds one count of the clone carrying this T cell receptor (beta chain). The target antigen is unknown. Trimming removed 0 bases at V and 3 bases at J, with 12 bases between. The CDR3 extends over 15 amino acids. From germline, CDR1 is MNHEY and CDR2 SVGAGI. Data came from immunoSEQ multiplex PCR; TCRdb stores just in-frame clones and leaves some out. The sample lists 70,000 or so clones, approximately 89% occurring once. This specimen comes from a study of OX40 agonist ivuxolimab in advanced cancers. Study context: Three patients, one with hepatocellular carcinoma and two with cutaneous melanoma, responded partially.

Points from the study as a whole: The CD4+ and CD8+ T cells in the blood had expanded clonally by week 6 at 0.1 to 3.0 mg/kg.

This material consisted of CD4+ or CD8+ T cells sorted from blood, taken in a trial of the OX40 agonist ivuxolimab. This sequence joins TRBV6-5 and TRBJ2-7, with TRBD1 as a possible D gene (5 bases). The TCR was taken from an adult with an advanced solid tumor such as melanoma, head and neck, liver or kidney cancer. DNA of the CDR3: TGTGCCAGCAGTTACTCGCGGTTGACAGTCTACGAGCAGTACTTC. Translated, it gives CASSYSRLTVYEQYF.